Following are 9 T cell receptor beta chains from one sample sequenced in a study of shared clonotypes between healthy human individuals. Profiling relied on immunoSEQ multiplex PCR, and the TCRdb table lists in-frame clones only, not all of them. Here the sample spans 2 million to 2.5 million clones, less than 95% being singletons. Sequences were obtained from naive CD4+ T cells from PBMCs. Regarding subset: CD45RA+ positively selected. These receptors were collected from a man aged 18 to 35 in good health. Some clones in this sample may be carry-over from other donors' samples.

Comment on this clone: The sample contains more than one DNA sequence encoding this CDR3. The V call is TRBV7-2, the J call TRBJ2-3, with D possibly TRBD2 on 5 matching bases. The V end was cut by 0 bases, the J end by 5 bases, with 9 bases between. This CDR3 comprises 14 residues. CDR1 SGHTA and CDR2 FQGNSA come from the germline V gene. DNA for the CDR3: TGTGCCAGCAGCTTAGCGGGAGTTATAGATACGCAGTATTTT. Residues: CASSLAGVIDTQYF.

Details on this clone: Within the sample, other DNA sequences also encode this same CDR3. This sequence joins TRBV7-2 and TRBJ2-2; TRBD2 matches 13 bases. The J segment lost 2 bases and the V segment lost 5 bases, leaving 5 bases of the junction unmatched. Germline loops: CDR1 SGHTA, CDR2 FQGNSA. There are 17 residues in the CDR3. In DNA form, the CDR3 reads TGTGCCAGCAGCCAAACTAGCGGGAGGGCCAACACCGGGGAGCTGTTTTTT. This sequence encodes CASSQTSGRANTGELFF. Together with reference TRBV7-2 and TRBJ2-2, the CDR3 gives the full variable domain: GAGVSQSPSNKVTEKGKDVELRCDPISGHTALYWYRQSLGQGLEFLIYFQGNSAPDKSGLPSDRFSAERTGGSVSTLTIQRTQQEDSAVYLCASSQTSGRANTGELFFGEGSRLTVL.

This CDR3 is CASSQERTSGRHEQFF. In DNA, the CDR3 is TGCGCCAGCAGCCAAGAACGGACTAGCGGGAGACATGAGCAGTTCTTC. This chain connects TRBV4-1 to TRBJ2-1, with TRBD2 matching 13 bases. Germline values: CDR1 MGHRA, CDR2 YSYEKL. This CDR3 region has 16 residues. The V segment lost 0 bases and the J segment 8 bases; nucleotides outside the gene matches: 4.

V usage is TRBV10-2 and J usage is TRBJ2-5, with D perhaps matching TRBD2 (5 bases). The CDR3 is 13 amino acids. The V end lost 2 bases, the J end lost 8 bases, and 12 bases lay between the germline ends. The germline V gene has CDR1 WSHSY and CDR2 SAAADI. CDR3 residues: CASSEGVPGTQYF. The CDR3 nucleotides read TGCGCCAGCAGTGAGGGGGTCCCGGGAACCCAGTACTTC.

This chain links TRBV29-1 with TRBJ2-2, with D perhaps matching TRBD1 (5 bases). The CDR3 is made up of 12 amino acids. Between the trimmed V and J ends, which lost 3 bases and 6 bases, there was a span of 8 bases. Germline V CDR1 and CDR2: SQVTM, ANQGSEA. The CDR3 loop is CSVDQGPGELFF. The CDR3 DNA reads as TGCAGCGTTGACCAGGGCCCCGGGGAGCTGTTTTTT.

This clone has a handful of counts. V is TRBV28 and J is TRBJ1-2; D perhaps matches TRBD1 (6 bases). V lost 6 bases and J lost 7, with 21 bases in between. The CDR3 is 15 amino acids. CDR1 and CDR2 from the germline V gene are MDHEN and SYDVKM. The CDR3 loop is CASSTGTSSSLGYTF. In nucleotides, the CDR3 is TGTGCCAGCAGCACCGGGACATCCTCGTCTCTTGGCTACACCTTC.

This clone has just one count. This chain connects TRBV4-1 to TRBJ2-3; a possible D gene is TRBD2 (6 bases). The CDR3 runs 16 residues. V was shortened by 0 bases and J by 5 bases, with 15 bases between the two germline ends. The V gene's germline CDR1 is MGHRA and CDR2 YSYEKL. The CDR3 sequence: CASSQERGSPQDTQYF. The DNA for the CDR3 is TGCGCCAGCAGCCAAGAGCGGGGCTCCCCACAAGATACGCAGTATTTT.

V gene TRBV5-4 combines with J gene TRBJ2-7; 9 bases match TRBD1. This CDR3 comprises 15 residues. J lost 6 bases, V lost 0 bases, and 7 bases had no gene match. Germline V CDR1 and CDR2: SGHNT, YYREEE (reference sequence). DNA for the CDR3: TGTGCCAGCAGCTTGGTGGGGACAGGGCTCGGCGAGCAGTACTTC. Translating it yields CASSLVGTGLGEQYF.

The rearrangement joins TRBV10-2 to TRBJ1-1, with D possibly TRBD1 on 6 matching bases. CDR3 size: 12 residues. Per the germline V gene, CDR1 is WSHSY and CDR2 is SAAADI. Trimming left V 6 bases short and J 1 base short, with 6 bases between. Here the CDR3 DNA reads TGCGCCAGCAGACAGGGGAACACTGAAGCTTTCTTT. Protein sequence: CASRQGNTEAFF.